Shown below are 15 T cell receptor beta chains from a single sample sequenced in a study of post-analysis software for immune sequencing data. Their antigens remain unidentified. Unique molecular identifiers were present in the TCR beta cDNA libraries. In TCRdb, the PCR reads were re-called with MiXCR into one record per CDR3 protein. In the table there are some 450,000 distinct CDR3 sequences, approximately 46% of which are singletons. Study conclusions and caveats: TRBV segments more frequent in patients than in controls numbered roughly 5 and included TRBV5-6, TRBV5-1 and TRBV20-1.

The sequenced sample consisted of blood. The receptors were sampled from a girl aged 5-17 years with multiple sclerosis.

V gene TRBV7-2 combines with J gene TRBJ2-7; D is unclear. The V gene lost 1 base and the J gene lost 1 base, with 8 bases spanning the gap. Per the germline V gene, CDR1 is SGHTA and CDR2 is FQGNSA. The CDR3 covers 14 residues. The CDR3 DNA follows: TGTGCCAGCAGCTTAGTTGAGCCATCCTACGAGCAGTACTTC. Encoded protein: CASSLVEPSYEQYF.

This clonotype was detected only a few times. CDR3 DNA: TGTGCCAGCAGTTTGGGGACAGGGACAGACAGAAGTGGCTACACCTTC. Amino acid sequence: CASSLGTGTDRSGYTF. This sequence joins TRBV28 and TRBJ1-2; 9 bases are a match to TRBD1. The CDR3 sequence is 16 residues long. V was clipped by 3 bases and J by 7 bases; unmatched bases: 12. The germline gives CDR1 MDHEN, CDR2 SYDVKM.

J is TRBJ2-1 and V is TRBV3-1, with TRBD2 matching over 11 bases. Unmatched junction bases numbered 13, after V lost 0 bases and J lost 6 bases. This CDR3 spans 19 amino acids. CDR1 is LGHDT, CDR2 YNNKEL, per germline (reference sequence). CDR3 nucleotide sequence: TGTGCCAGCAGCCAAGATCGGGGGGAGGGACTAGCGGATCTCAATGAGCAGTTCTTC. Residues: CASSQDRGEGLADLNEQFF.

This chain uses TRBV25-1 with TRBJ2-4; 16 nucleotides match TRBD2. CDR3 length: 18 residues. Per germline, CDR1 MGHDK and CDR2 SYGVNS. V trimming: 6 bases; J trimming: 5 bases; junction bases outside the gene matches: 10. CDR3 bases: TGTGCCAGCAGCGGGACTAGCGGGAGGGCCGGTTGGCAAAACATTCAGTACTTC. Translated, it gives CASSGTSGRAGWQNIQYF.

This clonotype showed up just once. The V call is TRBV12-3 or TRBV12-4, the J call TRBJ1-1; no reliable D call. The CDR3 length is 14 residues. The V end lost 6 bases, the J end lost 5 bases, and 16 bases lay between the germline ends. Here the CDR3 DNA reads TGTGCCAGCAGCCAACACGGACGTACTACTGAAGCTTTCTTT. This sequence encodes CASSQHGRTTEAFF.

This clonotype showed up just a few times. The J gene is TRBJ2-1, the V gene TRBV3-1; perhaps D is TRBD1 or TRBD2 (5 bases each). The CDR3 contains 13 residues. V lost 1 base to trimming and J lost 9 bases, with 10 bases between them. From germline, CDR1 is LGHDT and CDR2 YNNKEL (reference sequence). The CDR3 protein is CASSQVGPGEQFF. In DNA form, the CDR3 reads TGTGCCAGCAGCCAAGTGGGACCTGGTGAGCAGTTCTTC.

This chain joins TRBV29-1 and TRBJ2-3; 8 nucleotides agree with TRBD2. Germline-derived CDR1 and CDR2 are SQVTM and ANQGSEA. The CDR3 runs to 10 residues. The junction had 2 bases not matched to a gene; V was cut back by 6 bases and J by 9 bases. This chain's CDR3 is CSVLAETQYF. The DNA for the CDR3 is TGCAGCGTACTAGCGGAAACGCAGTATTTT.

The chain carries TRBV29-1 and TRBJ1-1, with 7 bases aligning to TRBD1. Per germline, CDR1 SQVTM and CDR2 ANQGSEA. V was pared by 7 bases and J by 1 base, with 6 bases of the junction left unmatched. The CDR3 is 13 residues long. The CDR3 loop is CSAEGQQNTEAFF. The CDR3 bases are TGCAGCGCCGAGGGACAGCAGAACACTGAAGCTTTCTTT. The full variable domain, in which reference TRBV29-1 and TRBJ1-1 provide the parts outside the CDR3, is SAVISQKPSRDICQRGTSLTIQCQVDSQVTMMFWYRQQPGQSLTLIATANQGSEATYESGFVIDKFPISRPNLTFSTLTVSNMSPEDSSIYLCSAEGQQNTEAFFGQGTRLTVV.

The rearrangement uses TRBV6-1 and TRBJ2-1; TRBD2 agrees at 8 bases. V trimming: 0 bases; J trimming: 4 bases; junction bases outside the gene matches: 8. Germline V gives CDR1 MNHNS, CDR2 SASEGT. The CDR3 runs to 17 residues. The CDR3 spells CASSEAASGSGYNEQFF. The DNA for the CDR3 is TGTGCCAGCAGTGAAGCGGCGAGCGGGAGTGGTTACAATGAGCAGTTCTTC.

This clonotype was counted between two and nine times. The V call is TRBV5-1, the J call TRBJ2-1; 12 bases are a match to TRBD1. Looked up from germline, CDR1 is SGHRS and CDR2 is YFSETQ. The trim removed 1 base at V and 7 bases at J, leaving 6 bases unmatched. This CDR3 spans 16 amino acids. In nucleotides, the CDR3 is TGCGCCAGCAGCTTGCCGGGACAGGGGGCTCGGAATGAGCAGTTCTTC. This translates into CASSLPGQGARNEQFF.

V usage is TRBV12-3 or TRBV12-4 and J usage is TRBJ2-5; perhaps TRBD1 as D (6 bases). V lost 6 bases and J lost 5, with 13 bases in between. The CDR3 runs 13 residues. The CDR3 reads CASRHRVQETQYF. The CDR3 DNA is TGTGCCAGCAGACACAGGGTTCAGGAGACCCAGTACTTC.

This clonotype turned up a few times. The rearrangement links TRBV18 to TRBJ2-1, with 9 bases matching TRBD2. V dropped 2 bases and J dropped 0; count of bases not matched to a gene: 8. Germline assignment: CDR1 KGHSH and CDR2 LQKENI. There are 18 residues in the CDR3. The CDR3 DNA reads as TGTGCCAGCTCACCAGTCACTAGCGGGCCGTCCTCCTACAATGAGCAGTTCTTC. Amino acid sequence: CASSPVTSGPSSYNEQFF.

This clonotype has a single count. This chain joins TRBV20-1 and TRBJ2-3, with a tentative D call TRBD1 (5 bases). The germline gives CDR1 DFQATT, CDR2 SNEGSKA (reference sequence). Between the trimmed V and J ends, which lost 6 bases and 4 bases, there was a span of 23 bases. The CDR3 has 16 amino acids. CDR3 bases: TGCAGTGCCATCGCAGGGTCCCAGAACGACGCAGATACGCAGTATTTT. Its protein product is CSAIAGSQNDADTQYF.

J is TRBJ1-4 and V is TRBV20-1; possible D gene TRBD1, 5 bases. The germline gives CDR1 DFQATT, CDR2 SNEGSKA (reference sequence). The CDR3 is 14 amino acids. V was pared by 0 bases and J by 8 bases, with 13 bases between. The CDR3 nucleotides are TGCAGTGCTAGAGATGGGGGAGTCCGGGAAAAACTGTTTTTT. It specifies CSARDGGVREKLFF.

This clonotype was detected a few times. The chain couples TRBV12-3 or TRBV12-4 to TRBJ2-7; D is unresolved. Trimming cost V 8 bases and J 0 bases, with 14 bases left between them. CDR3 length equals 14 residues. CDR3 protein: CASSSWRGSYEQYF. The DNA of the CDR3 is TGTGCCAGCTCCTCGTGGAGAGGCTCCTACGAGCAGTACTTC.